A selection of T cell receptor beta chains follows, all from one sample in a study of blood T cell repertoires in COVID-19. Method: immunoSEQ multiplex PCR; TCRdb's copy keeps in-frame clones and lacks some. The top ten clones hold roughly 14% of a sample with roughly 220,000 clones, approximately 86% of them seen once. The material sequenced was PBMCs or T cells enriched from blood (not recorded which). The receptors derive from a woman aged 45-59 years with acute COVID-19. The CDR3 runs from the conserved cysteine through the conserved F or W. A D gene is named only where the DNA matches it firmly. Size tells how often a clone was seen (once, few, many) or the class of an expanded clone, and some rows leave it out.

clone_size	v_call	j_call	d_call	cdr3_aa	cdr3_nt
NA	TRBV18	TRBJ2-7	TRBD2	CASSRPSGSSYEQYF	TGTGCCAGCTCCCGTCCTAGCGGGTCTTCCTACGAGCAGTACTTC
once	TRBV9	TRBJ2-1	NA	CASSDQGGVGAYNEQFF	TGTGCCAGCAGTGACCAAGGAGGGGTCGGGGCTTACAATGAGCAGTTCTTC
NA	TRBV27	TRBJ2-1	NA	CASRPDVAVEQFF	TGTGCCAGCAGACCAGATGTAGCGGTTGAGCAGTTCTTC
NA	TRBV5-4	TRBJ1-2	NA	CASNTQGPPGGDYGYTF	TGTGCCAGCAACACTCAAGGCCCCCCCGGGGGTGACTATGGCTACACCTTC
NA	TRBV9	TRBJ2-1	TRBD2	CASSPTGTSGRTNEQFF	TGTGCCAGCAGCCCAACCGGGACTAGCGGGAGGACGAATGAGCAGTTCTTC
NA	TRBV2	TRBJ2-7	TRBD1	CASRSTGRGYEQYF	TGTGCCAGCAGATCGACAGGGCGAGGGTACGAGCAGTACTTC
once	TRBV5-1	TRBJ2-3	NA	CASGPNSGFTDTQYF	TGCGCCAGCGGCCCAAATAGCGGCTTCACAGATACGCAGTATTTT
NA	TRBV9	TRBJ1-1	TRBD1	CASSVVGQGGTEAFF	TGTGCCAGCAGCGTAGTGGGACAGGGAGGGACTGAAGCTTTCTTT
once	TRBV5-4	TRBJ2-2	TRBD1	CASSLGQGANTGELFF	TGTGCCAGCAGCTTGGGACAGGGGGCAAACACCGGGGAGCTGTTTTTT
NA	TRBV7-2	TRBJ2-1	NA	CASSLGSYNEQFF	TGTGCCAGCAGCTTAGGGAGCTACAATGAGCAGTTCTTC
NA	TRBV7-9	TRBJ2-7	TRBD1	CASSLAGGTPGEQYF	TGTGCCAGCAGCTTAGCAGGGGGCACCCCGGGCGAGCAGTACTTC
NA	TRBV4-3	TRBJ2-3	TRBD2	CASSQETGLADTQYF	TGCGCCAGCAGCCAAGAGACGGGACTAGCCGATACGCAGTATTTT
NA	TRBV19	TRBJ2-4	TRBD1	CASSIGDRAAKNIQYF	TGTGCCAGTAGTATAGGGGACAGGGCGGCCAAAAACATTCAGTACTTC
NA	TRBV27	TRBJ2-7	TRBD1	CASSFRPDRGSYEQYF	TGTGCCAGCAGTTTTCGCCCGGACAGGGGATCCTACGAGCAGTACTTC
NA	TRBV18	TRBJ1-3	TRBD1	CASSPSTGGPGNTIYF	TGTGCCAGCTCACCGTCTACAGGGGGCCCTGGAAACACCATATATTTT
NA	TRBV7-2	TRBJ1-6	NA	CASSYSLRGINSPLHF	TGTGCCAGCAGCTATAGCCTCCGGGGGATTAATTCACCCCTCCACTTT
NA	TRBV4-1	TRBJ1-5	TRBD1	CASSQGVTGRHSNQPQHF	TGCGCCAGCAGCCAAGGGGTGACAGGGAGACATAGCAATCAGCCCCAGCATTTT
NA	TRBV28	TRBJ1-2	TRBD1	CASTLGQVPNYGYTF	TGTGCCAGCACCCTAGGACAGGTTCCCAACTATGGCTACACCTTC
NA	TRBV2	TRBJ1-3	NA	CASSEGGGPGNTIYF	TGTGCCAGCAGTGAAGGAGGAGGGCCTGGAAACACCATATATTTT
NA	TRBV7-3	TRBJ2-3	NA	CASSPHAGLYTDTQYF	TGTGCCAGCAGCCCACATGCGGGACTTTACACAGATACGCAGTATTTT
NA	TRBV5-5	TRBJ2-3	NA	CASSPGQLSTDTQYF	TGTGCCAGCAGCCCCGGACAGCTCAGCACAGATACGCAGTATTTT
NA	TRBV7-5	TRBJ1-5	NA	CARSFRDRLNQPQHF	TGTGCCAGAAGCTTCCGGGACAGGTTAAATCAGCCCCAGCATTTT
NA	TRBV3-1/TRBV3-2	TRBJ2-3	TRBD2	CASSQGILAGLPDTQYF	TGTGCCAGCAGCCAAGGTATTCTAGCGGGACTCCCGGATACGCAGTATTTT
NA	TRBV5-4	TRBJ2-7	TRBD1	CASSFGGQGYEQYF	TGTGCCAGCAGCTTTGGGGGACAGGGGTACGAGCAGTACTTC
few	TRBV2	TRBJ2-1	TRBD2	CASSFSGSPPNEQFF	TGTGCCAGCAGTTTTAGCGGGAGCCCGCCCAATGAGCAGTTCTTC
NA	TRBV6-5	TRBJ1-2	TRBD1	CGSSGTGGGYGYTF	TGTGGCTCTTCCGGGACAGGGGGCGGTTATGGCTACACCTTC
NA	TRBV18	TRBJ2-1	TRBD2	CASATGLAGGAEQFF	TGTGCCAGCGCAACCGGGCTAGCGGGAGGGGCTGAGCAGTTCTTC
NA	TRBV4-1	TRBJ1-1	TRBD1	CASSHLTGKDTEAFF	TGCGCCAGCAGCCATTTGACAGGGAAAGACACTGAAGCTTTCTTT
once	TRBV18	TRBJ1-2	TRBD1	CASSPRQGDYGYTF	TGTGCCAGCTCACCTCGACAGGGAGACTATGGCTACACCTTC
NA	TRBV6-5	TRBJ1-2	TRBD1	CASSPQTGTGFGYTF	TGTGCCAGCAGCCCCCAGACCGGGACAGGGTTTGGCTACACCTTC
NA	TRBV5-1	TRBJ2-3	NA	CASSLGPSDFTDTQYF	TGCGCCAGCAGCTTGGGACCTTCTGACTTCACAGATACGCAGTATTTT
once	TRBV27	TRBJ1-2	NA	CASSGLAGRYGYTF	TGTGCCAGCAGTGGACTGGCAGGGAGGTATGGCTACACCTTC
NA	TRBV4-2	TRBJ2-7	TRBD2	CASSQGRGSGSLDEQYF	TGTGCCAGCAGCCAAGGCCGCGGTAGCGGGAGTTTGGACGAGCAGTACTTC
NA	TRBV21-1	TRBJ2-2	NA	CASSRRSGQGDTGELFF	TGTGCCAGCAGCCGGAGGTCGGGACAGGGGGACACCGGGGAGCTGTTTTTT
once	TRBV7-3	TRBJ2-1	NA	CASSPNQDSQEFF	TGTGCCAGCAGCCCGAACCAGGACAGCCAGGAGTTCTTC
NA	TRBV5-4	TRBJ2-5	TRBD1	CASSWARQGGEETQYF	TGTGCCAGCAGCTGGGCCCGACAGGGGGGGGAGGAGACCCAGTACTTC
NA	TRBV7-2	TRBJ2-5	TRBD1	CASSRDRQETQYF	TGTGCCAGCAGTCGGGACAGACAAGAGACCCAGTACTTC
many	TRBV9	TRBJ2-7	NA	CASSASSYEQYF	TGTGCCAGCAGCGCGAGCTCCTACGAGCAGTACTTC
NA	TRBV18	TRBJ1-2	NA	CASSPRGAGYTF	TGTGCCAGCTCACCCCGCGGGGCTGGCTACACCTTC
NA	TRBV3-1/TRBV3-2	TRBJ2-2	TRBD2	CASSQRGSGRAGELFF	TGTGCCAGCAGCCAGAGGGGGAGCGGGAGGGCCGGGGAGCTGTTTTTT
NA	TRBV27	TRBJ1-5	NA	CASSPLLGGNQPQHF	TGTGCCAGCAGTCCACTCCTCGGGGGAAATCAGCCCCAGCATTTT
once	TRBV19	TRBJ1-5	NA	CASSIPRRGAYQPQHF	TGTGCCAGTAGTATCCCCCGACGGGGGGCGTATCAGCCCCAGCATTTT
NA	TRBV30	TRBJ2-1	TRBD2	CAWSGREGLSYNEQFF	TGTGCCTGGAGTGGACGGGAGGGCCTCTCCTACAATGAGCAGTTCTTC
NA	TRBV5-1	TRBJ1-2	NA	CASSLGQPNYGYTF	TGCGCCAGCAGCCTGGGACAACCCAACTATGGCTACACCTTC
NA	TRBV18	TRBJ2-1	NA	CASSPTGYNEQFF	TGTGCCAGCTCACCGACTGGCTACAATGAGCAGTTCTTC
once	TRBV7-2	TRBJ2-3	NA	CASSFSLDTQYF	TGTGCCAGCAGCTTTTCCCTCGATACGCAGTATTTT
NA	TRBV4-1	TRBJ1-1	NA	CASSQESRRLTEAFF	TGCGCCAGCAGCCAAGAGAGTCGCAGGCTAACTGAAGCTTTCTTT
NA	TRBV7-2	TRBJ2-5	TRBD2	CASSFQTSGRETQYF	TGTGCCAGCAGCTTCCAGACTAGCGGGAGAGAGACCCAGTACTTC
NA	TRBV7-2	TRBJ2-4	TRBD2	CASSLGGSGNIQYF	TGTGCCAGCAGCTTGGGCGGGAGCGGAAACATTCAGTACTTC
NA	TRBV7-3	TRBJ1-6	TRBD1	CASSLMGQGSSPLHF	TGTGCCAGCAGCTTAATGGGACAGGGGAGTTCACCCCTCCACTTT
NA	TRBV7-7	TRBJ2-1	TRBD2	CASSPGQGLAGGLNNEQFF	TGTGCTAGCAGCCCAGGTCAAGGACTAGCGGGAGGCCTGAACAATGAGCAGTTCTTC
NA	TRBV7-8	TRBJ2-1	TRBD1	CASSLAPWDRGYNEQFF	TGTGCCAGCAGCTTAGCGCCCTGGGACAGGGGCTACAATGAGCAGTTCTTC